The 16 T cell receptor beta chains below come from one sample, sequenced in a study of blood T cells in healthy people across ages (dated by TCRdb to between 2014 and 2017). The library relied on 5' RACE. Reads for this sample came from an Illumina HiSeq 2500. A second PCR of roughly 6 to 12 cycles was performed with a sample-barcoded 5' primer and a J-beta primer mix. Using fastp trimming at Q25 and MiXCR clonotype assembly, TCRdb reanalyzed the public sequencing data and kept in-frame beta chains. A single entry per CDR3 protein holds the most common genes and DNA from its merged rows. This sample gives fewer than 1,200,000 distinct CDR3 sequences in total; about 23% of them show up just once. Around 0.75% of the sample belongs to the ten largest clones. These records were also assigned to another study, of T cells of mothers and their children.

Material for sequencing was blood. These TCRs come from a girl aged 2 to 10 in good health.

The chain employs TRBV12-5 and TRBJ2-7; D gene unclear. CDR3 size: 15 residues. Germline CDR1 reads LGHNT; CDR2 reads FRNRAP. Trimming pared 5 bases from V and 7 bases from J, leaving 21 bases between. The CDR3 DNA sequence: TGTGCTAGTGGTCCCTCAGCCTCCGGGCGAGAGGAGCAGTACTTC. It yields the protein CASGPSASGREEQYF.

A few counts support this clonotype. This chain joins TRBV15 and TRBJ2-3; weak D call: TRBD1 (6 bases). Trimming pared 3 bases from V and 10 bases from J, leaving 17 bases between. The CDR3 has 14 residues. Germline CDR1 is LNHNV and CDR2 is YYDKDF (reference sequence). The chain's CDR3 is CATSRVEGEAPQYF. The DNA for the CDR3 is TGTGCCACCAGCAGGGTCGAGGGGGAAGCCCCGCAGTATTTT.

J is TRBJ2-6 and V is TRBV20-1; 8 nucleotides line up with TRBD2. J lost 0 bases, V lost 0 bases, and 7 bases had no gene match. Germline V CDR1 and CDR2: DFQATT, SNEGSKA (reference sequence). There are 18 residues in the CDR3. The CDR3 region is CSARDTSGPYSGANVLTF. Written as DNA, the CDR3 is TGCAGTGCTAGAGATACTAGCGGCCCCTACTCTGGGGCCAACGTCCTGACTTTC.

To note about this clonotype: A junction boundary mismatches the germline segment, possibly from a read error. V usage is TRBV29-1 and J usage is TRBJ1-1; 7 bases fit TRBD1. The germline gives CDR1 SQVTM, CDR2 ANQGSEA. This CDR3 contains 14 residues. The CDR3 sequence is CSVDPGTANTEAFF. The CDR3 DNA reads TGCAGCGTGGATCCCGGGACAGCCAACACTGAGGCTTTCTTT. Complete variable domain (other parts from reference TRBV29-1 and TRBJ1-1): SAVISQKPSRDICQRGTSLTIQCQVDSQVTMMFWYRQQPGQSLTLIATANQGSEATYESGFVIDKFPISRPNLTFSTLTVSNMSPEDSSIYLCSVDPGTANTEAFFGQGTRLTVV.

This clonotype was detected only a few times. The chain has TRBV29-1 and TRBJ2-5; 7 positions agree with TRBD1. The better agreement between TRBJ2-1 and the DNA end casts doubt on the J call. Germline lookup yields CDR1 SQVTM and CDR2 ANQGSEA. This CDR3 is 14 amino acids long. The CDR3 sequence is CSVSGTGENNEQFF. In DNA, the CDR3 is TGCAGCGTGTCCGGTACAGGGGAGAACAATGAGCAGTTCTTC.

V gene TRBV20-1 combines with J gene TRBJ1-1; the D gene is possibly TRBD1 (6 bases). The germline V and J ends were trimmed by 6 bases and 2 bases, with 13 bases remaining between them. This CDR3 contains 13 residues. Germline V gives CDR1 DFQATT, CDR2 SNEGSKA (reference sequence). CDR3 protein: CSATFRGNTEAFF. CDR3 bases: TGCAGTGCCACCTTCAGGGGTAACACTGAAGCTTTCTTT.

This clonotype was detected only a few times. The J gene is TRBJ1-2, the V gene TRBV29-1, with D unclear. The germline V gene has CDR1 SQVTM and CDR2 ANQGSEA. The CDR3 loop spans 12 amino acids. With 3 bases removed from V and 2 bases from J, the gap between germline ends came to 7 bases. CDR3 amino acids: CSVEKGNYGYTF. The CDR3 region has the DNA TGCAGCGTTGAGAAAGGAAACTATGGCTACACCTTC.

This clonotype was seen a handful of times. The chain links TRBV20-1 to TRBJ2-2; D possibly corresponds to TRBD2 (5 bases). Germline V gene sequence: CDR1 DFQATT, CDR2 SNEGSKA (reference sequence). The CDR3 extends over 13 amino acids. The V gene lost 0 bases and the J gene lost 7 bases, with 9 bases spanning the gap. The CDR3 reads CSARDSGNGELFF. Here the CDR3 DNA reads TGCAGTGCTAGAGATTCGGGGAACGGGGAGCTGTTTTTT.

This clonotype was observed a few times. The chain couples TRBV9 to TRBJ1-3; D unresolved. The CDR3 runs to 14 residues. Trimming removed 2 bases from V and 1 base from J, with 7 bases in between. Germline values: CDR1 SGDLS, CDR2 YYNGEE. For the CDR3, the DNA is TGTGCCAGCAGCGTCTATAAGTCTGGAAACACCATATATTTT. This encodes CASSVYKSGNTIYF.

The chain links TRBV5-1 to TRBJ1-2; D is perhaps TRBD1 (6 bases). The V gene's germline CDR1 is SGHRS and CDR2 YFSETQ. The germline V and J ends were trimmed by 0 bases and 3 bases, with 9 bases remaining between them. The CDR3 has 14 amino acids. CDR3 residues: CASSLEAGDYGYTF. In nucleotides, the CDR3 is TGCGCCAGCAGCTTGGAAGCAGGGGACTATGGCTACACCTTC.

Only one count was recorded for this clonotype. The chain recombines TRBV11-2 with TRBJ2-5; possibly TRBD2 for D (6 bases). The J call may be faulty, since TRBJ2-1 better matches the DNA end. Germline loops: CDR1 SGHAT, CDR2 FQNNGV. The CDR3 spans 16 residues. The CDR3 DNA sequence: TGTGCCAGCAGCTTACATCCCGGGACTCCAGGTAGCGAGCAGTTCTTC. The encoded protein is CASSLHPGTPGSEQFF.

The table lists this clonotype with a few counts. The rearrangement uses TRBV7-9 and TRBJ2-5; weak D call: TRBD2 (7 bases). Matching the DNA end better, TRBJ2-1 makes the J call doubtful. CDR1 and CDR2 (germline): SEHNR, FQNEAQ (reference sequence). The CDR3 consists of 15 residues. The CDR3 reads CASSLGAGVFNEQFF. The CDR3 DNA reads TGTGCCAGCAGCTTGGGGGCGGGAGTATTCAATGAGCAGTTCTTC.

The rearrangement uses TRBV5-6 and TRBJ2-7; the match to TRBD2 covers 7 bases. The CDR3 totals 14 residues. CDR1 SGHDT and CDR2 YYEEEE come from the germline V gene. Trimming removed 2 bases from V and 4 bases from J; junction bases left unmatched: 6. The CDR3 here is CASSFRQREYEQYF. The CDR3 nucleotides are TGTGCCAGCAGCTTCAGACAGCGGGAATACGAGCAGTACTTC.

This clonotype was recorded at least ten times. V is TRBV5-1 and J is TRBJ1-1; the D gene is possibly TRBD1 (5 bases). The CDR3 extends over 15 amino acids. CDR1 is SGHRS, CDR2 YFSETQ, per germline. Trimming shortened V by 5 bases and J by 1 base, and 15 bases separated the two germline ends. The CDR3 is CASSRYGTSNTEAFF. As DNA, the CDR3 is TGCGCCAGCAGTCGATACGGGACGTCGAACACTGAAGCTTTCTTT.

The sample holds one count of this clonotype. CDR3 sequence reads: CASSLGYLNYGYTF. The CDR3 coding sequence is TGCGCCAGCAGCTTGGGCTACCTCAACTATGGCTACACCTTC. V and J are TRBV5-1 and TRBJ1-2; D ambiguous. The CDR3 loop spans 14 amino acids. V shed 0 bases and J shed 2 bases, with 8 bases lying between them. Per the germline V gene, CDR1 is SGHRS and CDR2 is YFSETQ.

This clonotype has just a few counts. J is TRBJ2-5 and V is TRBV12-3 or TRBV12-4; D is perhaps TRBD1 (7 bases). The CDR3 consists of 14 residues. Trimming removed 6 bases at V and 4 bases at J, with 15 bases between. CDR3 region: CASRTTGRGETQYF. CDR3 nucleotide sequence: TGTGCCAGCAGAACGACAGGGCGGGGAGAGACCCAGTACTTC.